The rows below give T cell receptor beta chains drawn from one sample of a study of blood T cell repertoires in COVID-19. Sequenced by immunoSEQ multiplex PCR; TCRdb stores in-frame clones only, minus some. Of over 150,000 clones in the sample, approximately 86% were seen once. The sequencing input was peripheral blood. These receptors all come from an elderly woman with COVID-19, enrolled during active disease. CDR3s include the opening cysteine and the closing phenylalanine or tryptophan. The D gene is left open where the match is weak. Clone size is shown for a subset of rows, as once, few, many or a class of expanded clone.

CDR3 length,V gene,J gene,clone size,D gene,CDR3 DNA,CDR3 protein
15,TRBV28,TRBJ1-3,-,-,TGTGCCAGCGGCCTGACGGGGAACCATGGAAACACCATATATTTT,CASGLTGNHGNTIYF
12,TRBV28,TRBJ2-5,-,-,TGTGCCAGCAAGACAGGCCAAGAGACCCAGTACTTC,CASKTGQETQYF
13,TRBV20-1,TRBJ1-1,-,-,TGCAGTGCTAGTGGACAGAGGAACACTGAAGCTTTCTTT,CSASGQRNTEAFF
17,TRBV4-1,TRBJ2-7,-,TRBD2,TGCGCCAGCAGCCAAGACCGGAGCGGGAGCCTCGGCTACGAGCAGTACTTC,CASSQDRSGSLGYEQYF
19,TRBV6-2/TRBV6-3,TRBJ1-5,-,-,TGTGCCAGCAGTTACTCGAGGAAGGCGGGCCTAACACCCAATCAGCCCCAGCATTTT,CASSYSRKAGLTPNQPQHF
16,TRBV10-1,TRBJ2-5,-,-,TGCGCCATCGCTTCCCGGGACTTAACTCTCCAAGAGACCCAGTACTTC,CAIASRDLTLQETQYF
14,TRBV19,TRBJ1-1,once,-,TGTGCCAGTACCTCCGGAGAACCGAACACTGAAGCTTTCTTT,CASTSGEPNTEAFF
15,TRBV7-2,TRBJ1-6,-,-,TGTGCCAGCAGCTTATTTGGGCCCCCGGATTCACCCCTCCACTTT,CASSLFGPPDSPLHF
15,TRBV29-1,TRBJ1-1,-,-,TGCAGCGTCGTCCGGGACAACCGGATTAACACTGAAGCTTTCTTT,CSVVRDNRINTEAFF
14,TRBV19,TRBJ2-5,-,TRBD1,TGTGCCAGTAGTGCCAACAGGGGTGGTGAGACCCAGTACTTC,CASSANRGGETQYF
13,TRBV2,TRBJ1-3,-,-,TGTGCCAGCAGGGCAGACTCTGGAAACACCATATATTTT,CASRADSGNTIYF
14,TRBV7-7,TRBJ2-5,-,TRBD1,TGTGCCAGCAGCCGTGCGACAGGGGTAGAGACCCAGTACTTC,CASSRATGVETQYF
14,TRBV3-1/TRBV3-2,TRBJ1-2,-,TRBD1,TGTGCCAGCACCCACAGGGGGATCAACTATGGCTACACCTTC,CASTHRGINYGYTF
13,TRBV18,TRBJ1-6,-,-,TGTGCCAGCTCACCAGACAGAAATTCACCCCTCCACTTT,CASSPDRNSPLHF
12,TRBV28,TRBJ1-1,-,-,TGTGCCAGCAGTACTCTCCACGCTGAAGCTTTCTTT,CASSTLHAEAFF
15,TRBV28,TRBJ2-5,-,-,TGTGCCAGCAGTTCTATTCGAGGAGGTCGGGAGACCCAGTACTTC,CASSSIRGGRETQYF
15,TRBV5-1,TRBJ1-6,-,-,TGCGCCAGCAGCTTGGATTACTCCTATAATTCACCCCTCCACTTT,CASSLDYSYNSPLHF
14,TRBV19,TRBJ1-3,-,-,TGTGCCAGTAGTAGGGGGACTGCTGGAAACACCATATATTTT,CASSRGTAGNTIYF
16,TRBV9,TRBJ2-7,-,-,TGTGCCAGCAGCGCCCGAGGTAGCGGCCTGGTTTACGAGCAGTACTTC,CASSARGSGLVYEQYF
15,TRBV6-5,TRBJ1-2,-,-,TGTGCCAGCAGTCCCGCAGGGGAGATGGGCTATGGCTACACCTTC,CASSPAGEMGYGYTF
15,TRBV6-4,TRBJ2-3,few,-,TGTGCCAGCAGTGTTTCCGGACACCTCACAGATACGCAGTATTTT,CASSVSGHLTDTQYF
17,TRBV2,TRBJ2-7,-,TRBD2,TGTGCCAGCAGTGAAGCGGGGCTAGCGGAGGCCTCCTACGAGCAGTACTTC,CASSEAGLAEASYEQYF
12,TRBV5-6,TRBJ1-5,few,-,TGTGCCAGCAGCTCTCAGGATCAGCCCCAGCATTTT,CASSSQDQPQHF
16,TRBV4-2,TRBJ2-1,-,-,TGTGCCAGCAGCCAAGAGGGGGGAGCAGGATACAATGAGCAGTTCTTC,CASSQEGGAGYNEQFF
15,TRBV11-3,TRBJ2-1,-,TRBD2,TGTGCCAGCAGCTTATTCGCGGGAGGTAACAATGAGCAGTTCTTC,CASSLFAGGNNEQFF
17,TRBV5-1,TRBJ1-4,-,-,TGCGCCAGCAGCTCGCCTGGAGGGGCGCCGACTAATGAAAAACTGTTTTTT,CASSSPGGAPTNEKLFF
11,TRBV5-1,TRBJ2-1,-,-,TGCGCCAGCAGTTATAGCAATGAGCAGTTCTTC,CASSYSNEQFF
15,TRBV15,TRBJ2-7,-,TRBD1,TGTGCCACCAGCCGAAACAGGGGCCTTCTGGTGGAGCAGTACTTC,CATSRNRGLLVEQYF
15,TRBV5-8,TRBJ2-7,-,TRBD2,TGTGCCAGCAGCTTTAGACTAGCGGGAGGATACGAGCAGTACTTC,CASSFRLAGGYEQYF
14,TRBV6-2/TRBV6-3,TRBJ2-7,-,TRBD1,TGTGCCAGCAGTTCAGGGGGAACGAAGTACGAGCAGTACTTC,CASSSGGTKYEQYF
16,TRBV28,TRBJ2-7,-,TRBD1,TGTGCCAGCAGTTTACCCGGGACAGGGAGCTCCTACGAGCAGTACTTC,CASSLPGTGSSYEQYF
16,TRBV27,TRBJ2-1,-,TRBD2,TGTGCCAGCAGTTATCTTTTAGCGGGGGACTACAATGAGCAGTTCTTC,CASSYLLAGDYNEQFF
14,TRBV28,TRBJ2-7,-,TRBD1,TGTGCCAGCAGGCCGGGACAGGGGCTGAACGAGCAGTACTTC,CASRPGQGLNEQYF
14,TRBV5-1,TRBJ2-5,-,-,TGCGCCAGCAGCCCTGGACAGCCCCAAGAGACCCAGTACTTC,CASSPGQPQETQYF
14,TRBV5-1,TRBJ1-1,-,-,TGCGCCAGCAGCCCCCAGACAGGAAACACTGAAGCTTTCTTT,CASSPQTGNTEAFF
16,TRBV19,TRBJ1-5,-,TRBD1,TGTGCCAGTAGTACCCGACAGGGGTACCAGGGGCAGCCCCAGCATTTT,CASSTRQGYQGQPQHF
14,TRBV6-5,TRBJ1-1,once,-,TGTGCCAGCAGCACCGACAGGCTGAACACTGAAGCTTTCTTT,CASSTDRLNTEAFF
12,TRBV9,TRBJ2-3,once,-,TGTGCCAGCAGCGTAGGAGGAGATACGCAGTATTTT,CASSVGGDTQYF
15,TRBV9,TRBJ2-5,-,TRBD2,TGTGCCAGCAGCGACGGGGTAGCGGGAACAGAGACCCAGTACTTC,CASSDGVAGTETQYF